These T cell receptor beta chains were read from a single sample in a study of regulatory T cells in long-lasting Graves disease. In TCRdb, the multiplex PCR reads were re-called with MiXCR into one record per CDR3 protein. The sample holds roughly 300,000 distinct CDR3 sequences; about 18% are singletons and the top ten take 25% to 35%. This material consisted of peripheral blood mononuclear cells (PBMCs), taken when the disease was refractory, from a patient treated with antithyroid drugs. All receptors derive from a female donor with Graves disease. Each CDR3 is given with its conserved first and last residue. The D gene is left open where the match is weak. Expanded clones are given a class, and other clones once, few, many or no size at all.

TRBV5-5	many	TRBJ1-2	.	CASSYIRGNYGYTF	TGTGCCAGCAGCTACATTCGGGGTAACTATGGCTACACCTTC
TRBV29-1	few	TRBJ1-2	.	CSVEGDGYGYTF	TGCAGCGTTGAAGGGGACGGCTATGGCTACACCTTC
TRBV28	few	TRBJ2-1	TRBD2	CASRAGTSPTHHEQFF	TGTGCCAGCAGGGCCGGGACTAGCCCCACTCACCATGAGCAGTTCTTC
TRBV5-1	.	TRBJ1-1	.	CASSLSDSIEAFF	TGCGCCAGCAGCTTGAGTGACAGTATCGAAGCTTTCTTT
TRBV7-2	.	TRBJ2-5	TRBD2	CASSLEERSSGRAGETQYF	TGTGCCAGCAGCTTAGAGGAAAGGTCTAGCGGGAGGGCCGGGGAGACCCAGTACTTC
TRBV7-9	.	TRBJ2-5	TRBD2	CAGQREQETQYF	TGTGCCGGGCAGCGGGAACAAGAGACCCAGTACTTC
TRBV6-1	.	TRBJ2-3	TRBD1	CASSPDRGTDTQYF	TGTGCCAGCAGCCCAGACAGGGGTACAGATACGCAGTATTTT
TRBV4-3	.	TRBJ1-1	.	CASSQDPLGPEAFF	TGCGCCAGCAGCCAAGATCCCTTGGGTCCTGAAGCTTTCTTT
TRBV12-3/TRBV12-4	many	TRBJ1-2	.	CASSRGYGYTF	TGTGCCAGCAGTCGAGGCTATGGCTACACCTTC
TRBV12-3/TRBV12-4	.	TRBJ2-2	.	CVSRDPMGSSGELFF	TGTGTCAGCAGGGATCCGATGGGAAGTTCCGGGGAGCTGTTTTTT
TRBV6-1	many	TRBJ2-7	.	CASSVLARKSDEQYF	TGTGCCAGCAGTGTTCTAGCGAGAAAGAGCGACGAGCAGTACTTC
TRBV28	many	TRBJ1-2	TRBD1	CASSFFPTGGSNYGYTF	TGTGCCAGCAGTTTCTTCCCGACAGGGGGATCTAACTATGGCTACACCTTC
TRBV28	.	TRBJ2-3	TRBD2	CASSLSAGGTADTQYF	TGTGCCAGCAGTTTATCAGCGGGAGGTACGGCAGATACGCAGTATTTT
TRBV11-2	many	TRBJ2-7	.	CASCLTPSLHEQYF	TGTGCCAGCTGCCTGACGCCCTCTCTCCACGAGCAGTACTTC
TRBV7-6	.	TRBJ2-5	.	CASKALSQETQYF	TGTGCCAGCAAGGCCTTAAGCCAAGAGACCCAGTACTTC
TRBV7-7	.	TRBJ1-1	TRBD1	CASSEQGQAANTEAFF	TGTGCTAGCAGCGAGCAGGGACAGGCAGCTAACACTGAAGCTTTCTTT